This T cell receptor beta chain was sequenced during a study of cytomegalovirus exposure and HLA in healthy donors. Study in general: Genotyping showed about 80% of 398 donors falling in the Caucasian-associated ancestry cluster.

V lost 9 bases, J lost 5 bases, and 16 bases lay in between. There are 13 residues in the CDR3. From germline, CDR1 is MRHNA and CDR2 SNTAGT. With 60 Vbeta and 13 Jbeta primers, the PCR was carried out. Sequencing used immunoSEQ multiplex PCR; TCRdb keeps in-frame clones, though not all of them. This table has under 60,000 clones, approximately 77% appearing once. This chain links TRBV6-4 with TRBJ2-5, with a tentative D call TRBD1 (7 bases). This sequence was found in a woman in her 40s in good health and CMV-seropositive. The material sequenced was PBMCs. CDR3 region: CARGGQAGETQYF. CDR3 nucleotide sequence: TGTGCCAGAGGGGGCCAGGCGGGGGAGACCCAGTACTTC.